This TCR beta chain came from a study of cytomegalovirus exposure and HLA in healthy donors. Study in general: Among the approximately 410 genotyped donors, approximately 82% were placed in the Caucasian-associated ancestry cluster.

J was trimmed by 3 bases and V by 7 bases; bases with no gene match: 5. The CDR3 contains 12 residues. CDR1 and CDR2 (germline): GTSNPN, SVGIG (reference sequence). The study ran its PCR with 60 Vbeta and 13 Jbeta primers. Libraries were prepared by immunoSEQ multiplex PCR; TCRdb keeps only in-frame clonotypes and omits some of them. The sample holds 150,000 to 200,000 clones, about 80% seen once. The specimen was PBMCs. J is TRBJ2-5 and V is TRBV30, with 7 bases that match TRBD1. The source of this sequence is a man aged 25 to 45 in good health and CMV-seropositive. The CDR3 here is CASTGQKETQYF. CDR3 nucleotide sequence: TGTGCCTCAACGGGACAGAAAGAGACCCAGTACTTC.